The clone carrying this T cell receptor beta chain was found once. Its specificity is unknown. The method was immunoSEQ multiplex PCR; TCRdb's version includes in-frame clones alone and lacks a portion of them. The sample has about 73,000 clones, about 95% seen once; the top ten hold roughly 3.3%. The sample is drawn from a study of cytomegalovirus exposure and HLA in healthy donors. From germline, CDR1 is SGDLS and CDR2 YYNGEE. V lost 0 bases and J lost 6, with 10 bases in between. The CDR3 extends over 14 amino acids. Overall study results and limits: Clusters of TCRs from the first cohort tended to co-occur in the approximately 120 validation repertoires (as a later analysis found). It was 164 TCR beta chains that were listed as cytomegalovirus-associated. In vitro, three CMV-associated chains proved specific for CMV antigens. Published work reported that the classifier diagnosed cytomegalovirus status with high specificity and sensitivity.

The sequence came from a man in his late teens or twenties in good health and CMV-seronegative. The J gene is TRBJ1-5, the V gene TRBV9, with D uncertain. The sample taken for sequencing was PBMCs. CDR3 residues: CASSVGELGQPQHF. The CDR3 bases are TGTGCCAGCAGCGTAGGGGAGTTGGGTCAGCCCCAGCATTTT.